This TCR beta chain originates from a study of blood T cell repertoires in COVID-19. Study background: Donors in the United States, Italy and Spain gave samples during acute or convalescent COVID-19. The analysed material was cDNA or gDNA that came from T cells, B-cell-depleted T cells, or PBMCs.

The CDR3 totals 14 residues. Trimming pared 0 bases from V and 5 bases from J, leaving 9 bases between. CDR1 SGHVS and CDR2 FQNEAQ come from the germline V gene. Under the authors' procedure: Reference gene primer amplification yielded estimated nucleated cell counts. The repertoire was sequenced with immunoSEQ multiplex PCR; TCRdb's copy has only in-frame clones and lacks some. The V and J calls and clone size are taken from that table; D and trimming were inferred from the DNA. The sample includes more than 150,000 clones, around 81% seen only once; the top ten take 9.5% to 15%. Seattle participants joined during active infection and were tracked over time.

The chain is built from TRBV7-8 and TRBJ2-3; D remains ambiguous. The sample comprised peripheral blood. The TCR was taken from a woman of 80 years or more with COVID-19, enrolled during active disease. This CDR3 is CASSLAGSGDTQYF. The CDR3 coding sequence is TGTGCCAGCAGCTTAGCCGGGTCCGGAGATACGCAGTATTTT. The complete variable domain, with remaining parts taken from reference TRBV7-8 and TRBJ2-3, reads GAGVSQSPRYKVAKRGQDVALRCDPISGHVSLFWYQQALGQGPEFLTYFQNEAQLDKSGLPSDRFFAERPEGSVSTLKIQRTQQEDSAVYLCASSLAGSGDTQYFGPGTRLTVL.